What follows are 4 T cell receptor beta chains derived from one specimen sequenced in a study of T cells in Graves' hyperthyroidism and ophthalmopathy (dated by TCRdb to about 2019). The receptor library was made with multiplex PCR. For sequencing, an Illumina HiSeq 2000 was employed. TCR beta CDR3 regions were amplified from RNA transcripts. The TCR CDR3 was subjected to a first round of RT-PCR using the HTBI primer set and the Qiagen OneStep RT-PCR kit. In-frame beta chains were kept once TCRdb had trimmed the public reads at Q25 with fastp and called clones with MiXCR. Entries that share a CDR3 protein sequence are merged under the most common genes and DNA. The sample table holds roughly 300,000 distinct CDR3 sequences, of which roughly a fifth were seen once. In total, the top ten clones hold around 48% of the sample. What was sequenced was blood. The receptors here all came from a woman aged 45-59 years with Graves' hyperthyroidism.

This clonotype has a count of ten or more. In nucleotides, the CDR3 is TGTGCCACCAGCAGAGAAGGGAATGAGCAGTTCTTC. Its translation is CATSREGNEQFF. The chain links TRBV15 to TRBJ2-1, with D unresolved. Trimming pared 0 bases from V and 7 bases from J, leaving 4 bases between. Germline V gives CDR1 LNHNV, CDR2 YYDKDF (reference sequence). The CDR3 consists of 12 residues.

This clonotype has a count of ten or more. Here the CDR3 DNA reads TGTGCCAGTAGTATACCGGGACAGGCTAACTATGGCTACACCTTC. Translation: CASSIPGQANYGYTF. This chain links TRBV19 with TRBJ1-2, with 8 bases aligning to TRBD1. Germline loops: CDR1 LNHDA, CDR2 SQIVND (reference sequence). V dropped 2 bases and J dropped 0; count of bases not matched to a gene: 2. This CDR3 spans 15 amino acids.

This clonotype was detected ten times or more. The chain has TRBV5-6 and TRBJ1-1; 8 nucleotides line up with TRBD1. This CDR3 has 15 amino acids. Looked up from germline, CDR1 is SGHDT and CDR2 is YYEEEE. The V gene end was trimmed by 3 bases and the J gene end by 0 bases; junction bases not matched to a gene: 4. This CDR3 is CASSWKQGVNTEAFF. In DNA, the CDR3 is TGTGCCAGCAGCTGGAAACAGGGGGTGAACACTGAAGCTTTCTTT.

This clonotype was seen ten or more times. This chain uses TRBV7-9 with TRBJ2-3; 9 bases fit TRBD1. Germline V lookup: CDR1 SEHNR, CDR2 FQNEAQ (reference sequence). CDR3 length equals 15 residues. The V gene end was trimmed by 5 bases and the J gene end by 6 bases; junction bases not matched to a gene: 9. The CDR3 DNA reads TGTGCCAGCAGCCCCCGGACAGGGGCAGGGGATACGCAGTATTTT. It is translated as CASSPRTGAGDTQYF.